Listed below are T cell receptor beta chains from one sample, sequenced in a study of cytomegalovirus exposure and HLA in healthy donors. The assay was immunoSEQ multiplex PCR, and TCRdb's table has in-frame clones only and misses some. The table records 210,000 or so clones, 70% to 85% of them present only once. What was sequenced was PBMCs. Every receptor here comes from a woman in her thirties or forties in good health and CMV-seronegative. The CDR3 runs from the conserved cysteine through the conserved F or W. D genes are given only for firm matches. The size of a clone is reported for some rows only, either as once, few or many, or as a class for expanded clones.

>-|TRBV7-9|-|TRBJ2-4
CASSTDIQYF
TGTGCCAGCAGCACGGACATTCAGTACTTC
>-|TRBV5-1|TRBD2|TRBJ2-1
CASSLGGGALYEQFF
TGCGCCAGCAGCTTAGGCGGGGGGGCGCTGTATGAGCAGTTCTTC
>-|TRBV2|-|TRBJ2-7
CASTESPGSSYEQYF
TGTGCCAGCACCGAAAGTCCTGGGAGCTCCTACGAGCAGTACTTC
>-|TRBV30|-|TRBJ1-1
CAWRDMNTEAFF
TGTGCCTGGAGAGACATGAACACTGAAGCTTTCTTT
>few|TRBV5-1|-|TRBJ2-5
CASSPTTPGAGETQYF
TGCGCCAGCAGCCCCACGACCCCAGGGGCCGGAGAGACCCAGTACTTC
>-|TRBV19|-|TRBJ2-2
CASSTSGITGELFF
TGTGCCAGTAGTACCTCAGGGATAACCGGGGAGCTGTTTTTT
>-|TRBV7-3|-|TRBJ2-7
CASSLRRGSTTEQYF
TGTGCCAGCAGCTTAAGGCGCGGGTCCACTACCGAGCAGTACTTC
>-|TRBV5-4|-|TRBJ2-7
CASSLRNRPYEQYF
TGTGCCAGCAGCTTACGGAACAGACCCTACGAGCAGTACTTC
>-|TRBV2|TRBD2|TRBJ2-1
CASSEIGTNDEQFF
TGTGCCAGCAGTGAAATCGGGACTAATGATGAGCAGTTCTTC
>once|TRBV12-1|-|TRBJ2-1
CASSFGWAGGPSYNEQFF
TGTGCCAGCAGCTTTGGATGGGCGGGGGGGCCCTCCTACAATGAGCAGTTCTTC
>-|TRBV30|-|TRBJ2-5
CAWSTGRETQYF
TGTGCCTGGAGTACGGGGAGAGAGACCCAGTACTTC
>-|TRBV5-4|TRBD1|TRBJ2-2
CATEGTGNTGELFF
TGTGCCACAGAGGGGACAGGGAACACCGGGGAGCTGTTTTTT
>-|TRBV5-6|-|TRBJ2-1
CASSFQGSYNEQFF
TGTGCCAGCAGCTTCCAGGGGTCCTACAATGAGCAGTTCTTC
>-|TRBV28|-|TRBJ1-3
CASSHFLFGTPSKNTIYF
TGTGCCAGCAGTCATTTCCTTTTCGGGACACCCTCAAAGAACACCATATATTTT
>-|TRBV30|-|TRBJ2-5
CAWSWQSQETQYF
TGTGCCTGGAGCTGGCAAAGCCAAGAGACCCAGTACTTC
>-|TRBV7-9|TRBD1|TRBJ2-3
CASSLRTGRDTQYF
TGTGCCAGCAGCTTACGGACAGGGAGGGATACGCAGTATTTT
>-|TRBV29-1|-|TRBJ1-1
CSVVRNTEAFF
TGCAGCGTGGTGAGAAACACTGAAGCTTTCTTT
>few|TRBV5-8|-|TRBJ1-5
CASSLGVNQPQHF
TGTGCCAGCAGCTTAGGAGTGAATCAGCCCCAGCATTTT
>-|TRBV5-4|TRBD1|TRBJ2-7
CASSPTGSSYEQYF
TGTGCCAGCAGCCCGACAGGGAGCTCCTACGAGCAGTACTTC
>-|TRBV2|TRBD1|TRBJ1-2
CASSEKLDRWYGYTF
TGTGCCAGCAGTGAAAAGTTGGACAGGTGGTATGGCTACACCTTC
>once|TRBV5-1|TRBD1|TRBJ2-1
CASSVGTGQNEQFF
TGCGCCAGCAGCGTCGGGACAGGCCAAAATGAGCAGTTCTTC
>-|TRBV29-1|TRBD1|TRBJ2-1
CSAVASRGQGIEQFF
TGCAGCGCTGTGGCCTCTCGGGGACAGGGTATTGAGCAGTTCTTC
>-|TRBV4-1|-|TRBJ2-7
CASSPMTVGLSYEQYF
TGCGCCAGCAGCCCTATGACAGTGGGCCTCTCCTACGAGCAGTACTTC
>-|TRBV9|-|TRBJ1-5
CASSVANNQPQHF
TGTGCCAGCAGCGTAGCTAATAATCAGCCCCAGCATTTT
>-|TRBV7-6|-|TRBJ2-3
CASSPLGAGTDTQYF
TGTGCCAGCAGCCCATTGGGGGCCGGCACAGATACGCAGTATTTT
>-|TRBV6-4|TRBD1|TRBJ1-1
CASRGGPSTEAFF
TGTGCCAGCAGAGGGGGCCCTAGCACTGAAGCTTTCTTT
>-|TRBV5-6|TRBD2|TRBJ2-1
CASSAGGRYNEQFF
TGTGCCAGCAGCGCGGGGGGGCGTTACAATGAGCAGTTCTTC
>-|TRBV5-1|TRBD2|TRBJ2-1
CASSLDLAGGPRQFF
TGCGCCAGCAGCTTGGATCTAGCGGGGGGGCCTCGGCAGTTCTTC
>few|TRBV6-1|-|TRBJ2-3
CASSPAARGDTQYF
TGTGCCAGCAGTCCTGCGGCACGGGGAGATACGCAGTATTTT
>-|TRBV7-9|-|TRBJ2-5
CASSFGPGETQYF
TGTGCCAGCAGCTTTGGTCCCGGGGAGACCCAGTACTTC
>-|TRBV4-1|-|TRBJ2-7
CASSPFGGGVSYEQYF
TGCGCCAGCAGTCCTTTTGGGGGGGGCGTCTCCTACGAGCAGTACTTC
>-|TRBV19|TRBD1|TRBJ1-6
CASSTIGGRGQGSPLHF
TGTGCCAGTAGTACAATTGGCGGCAGGGGGCAAGGTTCACCCCTCCACTTT
>few|TRBV10-2|-|TRBJ2-2
CASSARQNTGELFF
TGCGCCAGCAGTGCCAGACAGAACACCGGGGAGCTGTTTTTT
>-|TRBV10-3|-|TRBJ2-3
CAIRTGGGASDTQYF
TGTGCCATCAGGACAGGAGGGGGCGCGTCAGATACGCAGTATTTT
>-|TRBV7-9|-|TRBJ1-2
CASSFSTASRGYTF
TGTGCCAGCAGCTTCTCAACGGCGTCGAGGGGCTACACCTTC
>once|TRBV30|-|TRBJ2-7
CAWSGGGLSYEQYF
TGTGCCTGGAGTGGGGGGGGCCTATCCTACGAGCAGTACTTC